The 8 T cell receptor beta chains below were found in one sample sequenced in a study of T-cell memory formation after mild COVID-19. TCRdb re-called the 5' RACE reads with MiXCR, one entry per CDR3 protein. The data hold fewer than 450,000 distinct CDR3 sequences, with approximately 25% observed a single time. Sequenced sample: PBMCs or a T cell subset sorted from them (not recorded which). These receptor sequences come from an adult woman who had mild COVID-19 (a few samples of this study predate the infection). Cell type and time point are not known.

The chain has TRBV2 and TRBJ1-1; 10 bases are shared with TRBD1. The V segment lost 9 bases and the J segment 0 bases; nucleotides outside the gene matches: 7. The CDR3 spans 15 residues. Per germline, CDR1 SNHLY and CDR2 FYNNEI. As DNA, the CDR3 is TGTGCCAGTACCGGGACAGGGGCTCTGAACACTGAAGCTTTCTTT. Its translation is CASTGTGALNTEAFF. Together with reference TRBV2 and TRBJ1-1, the CDR3 gives the full variable domain: EPEVTQTPSHQVTQMGQEVILRCVPISNHLYFYWYRQILGQKVEFLVSFYNNEISEKSEIFDDQFSVERPDGSNFTLKIRSTKLEDSAMYFCASTGTGALNTEAFFGQGTRLTVV.

This chain links TRBV24-1 with TRBJ2-2; D is unclear. The CDR3 totals 16 residues. CDR1 and CDR2 (germline): KGHDR, SFDVKD. V was cut by 4 bases and J by 0 bases, with 11 bases left in between. CDR3 bases: TGTGCCACCAGTGACCCAGCCGGAACGAACACCGGGGAGCTGTTTTTT. This codes for CATSDPAGTNTGELFF.

Only a few counts were recorded for this clonotype. The rearrangement uses TRBV5-4 and TRBJ1-1; no firm D call. The CDR3 is 13 residues long. With 0 bases removed from V and 6 bases from J, the gap between germline ends came to 9 bases. Germline CDR1 reads SGHNT; CDR2 reads YYREEE (reference sequence). For the CDR3, the DNA is TGTGCCAGCAGCTTGGGGTGGACCGCTGAAGCTTTCTTT. Amino acid sequence: CASSLGWTAEAFF.

The V gene is TRBV3-1, the J gene TRBJ2-1; 11 bases are a match to TRBD2. The CDR3 is made up of 15 amino acids. Germline CDR1 is LGHDT and CDR2 is YNNKEL (reference sequence). J gave up 8 bases and V 4 bases, and 7 bases lay outside the gene matches. The CDR3 sequence: CASSRTSGSFDEQFF. The CDR3 DNA sequence: TGTGCCAGCAGCCGAACTAGCGGGAGTTTCGATGAGCAGTTCTTC.

V and J are TRBV29-1 and TRBJ2-1, with 11 bases matching TRBD2. The V gene end was trimmed by 5 bases and the J gene end by 8 bases; junction bases not matched to a gene: 5. The CDR3 is made up of 13 amino acids. Germline V gives CDR1 SQVTM, CDR2 ANQGSEA. The CDR3 DNA reads as TGCAGCGTTTATAGCGGGAGGGCCGATGAGCAGTTCTTC. The encoded protein is CSVYSGRADEQFF.

J is TRBJ2-1 and V is TRBV7-3; 10 bases agree with TRBD1. Trimming at V came to 4 bases and at J to 6 bases, leaving 3 bases not matched to a gene. The CDR3 runs to 14 residues. CDR1 SGHTA and CDR2 FQGTGA come from the germline V gene. The CDR3 is CASSSGQGSNEQFF. The CDR3 DNA reads TGTGCCAGCAGCTCGGGACAGGGGTCCAATGAGCAGTTCTTC.

This rearrangement joins TRBV6-5 to TRBJ1-2; 8 nucleotides align to TRBD1. Germline V lookup: CDR1 MNHEY, CDR2 SVGAGI. With 6 bases clipped from V and 4 bases from J, the junction kept 4 bases outside the gene matches. This CDR3 is built from 13 residues. The CDR3 DNA is TGTGCCAGCAGGGGGACAGGTTCCTATGGCTACACCTTC. Its protein product is CASRGTGSYGYTF.

This clonotype has only a few counts. The chain employs TRBV7-9 and TRBJ1-1; 9 bases are a match to TRBD1. Germline V lookup: CDR1 SEHNR, CDR2 FQNEAQ (reference sequence). The J segment lost 0 bases and the V segment lost 5 bases, leaving 4 bases of the junction unmatched. The CDR3 has 15 amino acids. CDR3 DNA sequence: TGTGCCAGCAGCGAAGGACAGGGGTTGAACACTGAAGCTTTCTTT. Protein sequence: CASSEGQGLNTEAFF. The full variable domain, with the rest looked up from reference TRBV7-9 and TRBJ1-1, is DTGVSQNPRHKITKRGQNVTFRCDPISEHNRLYWYRQTLGQGPEFLTYFQNEAQLEKSRLLSDRFSAERPKGSFSTLEIQRTEQGDSAMYLCASSEGQGLNTEAFFGQGTRLTVV.